This TCR beta chain is drawn from a study of T-cell memory formation after mild COVID-19. The germline V gene encodes CDR1 MNHEY and CDR2 SMNVEV (reference sequence). This CDR3 is 14 amino acids long. V dropped 4 bases and J dropped 7; count of bases not matched to a gene: 6. This clonotype was seen more than once but under ten times. TCRdb reprocessed the 5' RACE reads via MiXCR and lists one record per CDR3 protein. The repertoire holds roughly 600,000 distinct CDR3 sequences, roughly 18% seen once, with about 12% in the top ten. This rearrangement joins TRBV27 to TRBJ1-1, with TRBD1 matching over 10 bases. The sequenced material came from PBMCs or a T cell subset sorted from them (not recorded which). The sequence was collected from an adult woman who had mild COVID-19 (a few samples of this study predate the infection). Cell type and time point are not known. Written as DNA, the CDR3 is TGTGCCAGCAGTTGGACAGGGGGAGCGGGTGAAGCTTTCTTT. Amino acid sequence: CASSWTGGAGEAFF.